This T cell receptor beta chain was found in a study of cytomegalovirus exposure and HLA in healthy donors. Study conclusions and caveats: Among the most significant clusters, several appeared linked to common viral pathogens in a later analysis. Immune exposure information available was restricted to CMV serostatus. Some public TCRs appeared in many individuals, while most sequences were rare. TRBV6-2, TRBV6-3 and other indistinguishable V segments were excluded.

The PCR had 60 Vbeta and 13 Jbeta primers. Clones were sequenced by immunoSEQ multiplex PCR, and TCRdb holds only the in-frame ones, with some missing. The data show a few hundred thousand clones, roughly 81% seen once. The CDR3 spans 17 residues. V lost 0 bases, J lost 6 bases, and 12 bases stayed unmatched. Germline V lookup: CDR1 SGHRS, CDR2 YFSETQ. Concerning this clone: Its antigen is as yet unknown.

The sequenced sample consisted of PBMCs. This sequence was found in a woman aged 40-49 years in good health and CMV-seropositive. The chain joins TRBV5-1 to TRBJ2-4, with 7 nucleotides matching TRBD1. The CDR3 protein is CASSLVIDQGVRNIQYF. CDR3 DNA sequence: TGCGCCAGCAGCTTGGTGATAGACCAGGGGGTTAGAAACATTCAGTACTTC.